These T cell receptor beta chains were read from a single sample in a study of T cell changes during pregnancy in multiple sclerosis. Libraries were prepared by immunoSEQ multiplex PCR; TCRdb keeps only in-frame clonotypes and omits some of them. The sample carries fewer than 140,000 clones, around 92% recorded once. The sequencing here drew on peripheral blood, taken after pregnancy. The receptor source for this set is a female donor with multiple sclerosis, enrolled in a pregnancy study. CDR3s include the opening cysteine and the closing phenylalanine or tryptophan. Each record gives: clone size, D gene, V gene, J gene, CDR3 DNA, CDR3 protein. The D gene is left open where the match is weak. Clone sizes are given selectively: once, few, many, or a class where the clone is expanded.

>once|-|TRBV27|TRBJ2-1
TGTGCCAGCAGTCTAAACTACAATGAGCAGTTCTTC
CASSLNYNEQFF
>-|TRBD1|TRBV29-1|TRBJ2-7
TGCAGCGTTGAAGGTCCGGGGACAGGGGTTTACGAGCAGTACTTC
CSVEGPGTGVYEQYF
>-|-|TRBV5-1|TRBJ1-4
TGCGCCAGCAGCTCGGGACTCCAGGGAACTAATGAAAAACTGTTTTTT
CASSSGLQGTNEKLFF
>-|-|TRBV6-1|TRBJ1-5
TGTGCCAGCAGTGATAACCCAGAGGGACAGCCCCAGCATTTT
CASSDNPEGQPQHF
>once|TRBD2|TRBV7-2|TRBJ2-7
TGTGCCAGCAGCCCCGGGAGGGCCGGGTACGAGCAGTACTTC
CASSPGRAGYEQYF
>-|-|TRBV5-4|TRBJ1-2
TGTGCCAGCAGCTCCCAGGAGGGGCTCTATGGCTACACCTTC
CASSSQEGLYGYTF
>-|TRBD1|TRBV19|TRBJ1-2
TGTGCCAGTAGTCTGCCAACCGGGACAGGGGTGTCTCGACCCAATGGCTACACCTTC
CASSLPTGTGVSRPNGYTF
>-|TRBD2|TRBV4-2|TRBJ2-4
TGTGCCAGCAGCCTCCCTAGCGGGGGGACCCCAGGCATTCAGTACTTC
CASSLPSGGTPGIQYF
>-|TRBD1|TRBV5-1|TRBJ1-4
TGCGCCAGCAGCTTGAGACAGGGCAAGGCTAATGAAAAACTGTTTTTT
CASSLRQGKANEKLFF
>-|TRBD1|TRBV7-2|TRBJ1-2
TGTGCCAGCAGCTTAGGGCCTCCGGGACAGGGTAACTATGGCTACACCTTC
CASSLGPPGQGNYGYTF
>-|-|TRBV6-5|TRBJ1-6
TGTGCCAGCAGTTACCTCGGTGACCCGGGTTCACCCCTCCACTTT
CASSYLGDPGSPLHF
>-|TRBD2|TRBV7-9|TRBJ2-5
TGTACGGGGGGGCCGGGAGAGACCCAGTACTTC
CTGGPGETQYF
>once|TRBD2|TRBV30|TRBJ2-5
TGTGCCTGGAGGCCCCGCGGGAGGGAGACCCAGTACTTC
CAWRPRGRETQYF
>-|TRBD2|TRBV30|TRBJ2-5
TGTGCCTGGAGTTTCGGGGGGTGGGAGACCCAGTACTTC
CAWSFGGWETQYF
>once|TRBD1|TRBV29-1|TRBJ1-2
TGCAGCGTCGACGGGACAGCGGTAGGGGGCTACACCTTC
CSVDGTAVGGYTF
>-|-|TRBV2|TRBJ2-3
TGTGCCAGCTCTTTAGGGGTAACCGGCACAGATACGCAGTATTTT
CASSLGVTGTDTQYF
>once|-|TRBV6-5|TRBJ1-3
TGTGCCAGCAGTTCCCGGGGGGGGAGTTTGGGAAACACCATATATTTT
CASSSRGGSLGNTIYF
>-|-|TRBV19|TRBJ1-1
TGTGCCAGTAGTATCTCGGGGGTGAACACTGAAGCTTTCTTT
CASSISGVNTEAFF
>-|-|TRBV27|TRBJ2-1
TGTGCCACCCGGGGATCAGGCTCCTACAATGAGCAGTTCTTC
CATRGSGSYNEQFF
>-|TRBD1|TRBV27|TRBJ2-2
TGTGCCAGCAAATTGACAGGGGGCCCCGGGGAGCTGTTTTTT
CASKLTGGPGELFF
>-|TRBD1|TRBV27|TRBJ1-6
TGTGCCAGCAGTAACCTTGGACAGGTCTATAATTCACCCCTCCACTTT
CASSNLGQVYNSPLHF
>-|-|TRBV2|TRBJ1-1
TGTGCCAGCAGGGCAGAATACGACAGGAACACTGAAGCTTTCTTT
CASRAEYDRNTEAFF
>-|-|TRBV6-6|TRBJ2-1
TGTGCCAGCAGTCAAGGGCCCCGGGTAGGGGAGGTCGGGCAGTTCTTC
CASSQGPRVGEVGQFF
>-|TRBD1|TRBV13|TRBJ2-7
TGTGCCAGCAGCCGAGGGGGCGGAAGCTCCTACGAGCAGTACTTC
CASSRGGGSSYEQYF
>-|-|TRBV27|TRBJ2-3
TGTGCCAGCAGTTTATCGGCATGGGATACGCAGTATTTT
CASSLSAWDTQYF
>-|-|TRBV27|TRBJ2-3
TGTGCCAGCAGTCTAGCGTACCCTTCAGATACGCAGTATTTT
CASSLAYPSDTQYF
>-|TRBD2|TRBV7-6|TRBJ2-3
TGTGCCAGCAGCTCCTCGTCTAGCGGGGGGCCTCGGGATACGCAGTATTTT
CASSSSSSGGPRDTQYF
>-|TRBD2|TRBV4-1|TRBJ2-7
TGCGCCAGCAGCCAAGGGACTAGCGGGAGGGCCTACGAGCAGTACTTC
CASSQGTSGRAYEQYF
>-|-|TRBV2|TRBJ1-5
TGTGCCAGCAGTGAAAGGGCCCCGGACAGTCCATATAGCAATCAGCCCCAGCATTTT
CASSERAPDSPYSNQPQHF
>-|-|TRBV6-6|TRBJ1-5
TGTGCCAGCAGTCCTTATCAGCCCCAGCATTTT
CASSPYQPQHF
>-|-|TRBV28|TRBJ1-1
TGTGCCAGCAGTTTGAAGACAGACCTGAACACTGAAGCTTTCTTT
CASSLKTDLNTEAFF
>-|TRBD1|TRBV5-1|TRBJ2-6
TGCGCCAGCAGCTATGGACAGGGAGCTAGCTCTGGGGCCAACGTCCTGACTTTC
CASSYGQGASSGANVLTF
>-|-|TRBV5-6|TRBJ2-7
TGTGCCAGCAGCTCGTGGGGCGGGGTGATATACTACGAGCAGTACTTC
CASSSWGGVIYYEQYF
>-|TRBD2|TRBV6-6|TRBJ2-1
TGTGCCAGCTCCCCCAACATGGAACCGGGACTAGCGCAGTTCTTC
CASSPNMEPGLAQFF
>few|-|TRBV25-1|TRBJ1-1
TGTGCCAGCACCTTTCTGGCCCGCGCTTTCTTT
CASTFLARAFF
>once|TRBD1|TRBV6-5|TRBJ1-3
TGTGCCAGCAGACGGACAGGGGGCTCTGGAAACACCATATATTTT
CASRRTGGSGNTIYF
>-|TRBD2|TRBV30|TRBJ2-1
TGTGCCCGCTCCCCGGGAGGTCTGAATGAGCAGTTCTTC
CARSPGGLNEQFF
>-|TRBD1|TRBV5-6|TRBJ1-2
TGTGCCAGCAGCTCGGGACAGGGGGCTAGAGGCTACACCTTC
CASSSGQGARGYTF
>-|-|TRBV5-4|TRBJ2-2
TGTGCCAGCAGCTTGGAGGGCAGGGCGAACACCGGGGAGCTGTTTTTT
CASSLEGRANTGELFF
>-|-|TRBV15|TRBJ2-7
TGTGCCACCAGCAGAGATGGGGCCAGCACCTACGAGCAGTACTTC
CATSRDGASTYEQYF
>-|-|TRBV5-6|TRBJ1-2
TGTGCCAGCAGCTTGGCCTCTGGCTACACCTTC
CASSLASGYTF
>-|-|TRBV4-2|TRBJ2-7
TGTGCCAGCAGCCAAGAAGCTGGAGTCTACGAGCAGTACTTC
CASSQEAGVYEQYF
>once|-|TRBV27|TRBJ2-7
TGTGCCAGCAGTTTTAGGGGGAGCTCCTACGAGCAGTACTTC
CASSFRGSSYEQYF
>-|-|TRBV2|TRBJ1-6
TGTGCCAGCACCCCGAGGAGGGGAGGCTCACCCCTCCACTTT
CASTPRRGGSPLHF
>-|-|TRBV2|TRBJ2-5
TGTGCCAGCAATACCAGGGTTCAAGAGACCCAGTACTTC
CASNTRVQETQYF
>-|TRBD2|TRBV9|TRBJ2-1
TGTGCCAGCAGCGTAGTGGGAGGGCGGGGTGAGCAGTTCTTC
CASSVVGGRGEQFF
>-|-|TRBV30|TRBJ2-5
TGTGCCTCGTCCAGGGGAACGGAGACCCAGTACTTC
CASSRGTETQYF
>once|TRBD2|TRBV28|TRBJ2-2
TGTGCCAGCCGCGGACTAGCGGGAACCGGGGAGCTGTTTTTT
CASRGLAGTGELFF
>-|TRBD1|TRBV19|TRBJ1-5
TGTGCCAGTAGTAGGGGACAGGGATATCAGCCCCAGCATTTT
CASSRGQGYQPQHF
>-|TRBD1|TRBV7-6|TRBJ2-7
TGTGCCAGCAGCCGGACAGGGGGCTCCTACGAGCAGTACTTC
CASSRTGGSYEQYF
>-|TRBD2|TRBV7-9|TRBJ2-1
TGTGCCAGCAGCTCGGGTGAGAGGCTAGCGGGAGTGGACAATGAGCAGTTCTTC
CASSSGERLAGVDNEQFF
>-|TRBD1|TRBV6-1|TRBJ2-1
TGTGCCAGCAGACAGACAGGGGATCACAATGAGCAGTTCTTC
CASRQTGDHNEQFF
>-|TRBD1|TRBV18|TRBJ1-5
TGTGCCAGCTCACCCTCTAAGGGGGCTGAAAGGAATCAGCCCCAGCATTTT
CASSPSKGAERNQPQHF
>-|-|TRBV21-1|TRBJ2-3
TGTGCCAGCAGCTGGCGGGGCCTTAGCACAGATACGCAGTATTTT
CASSWRGLSTDTQYF
>-|TRBD2|TRBV7-8|TRBJ2-2
TGTGCCAGCAGTCCTTTAGCGGGAGTCGCTACCGGGGAGCTGTTTTTT
CASSPLAGVATGELFF